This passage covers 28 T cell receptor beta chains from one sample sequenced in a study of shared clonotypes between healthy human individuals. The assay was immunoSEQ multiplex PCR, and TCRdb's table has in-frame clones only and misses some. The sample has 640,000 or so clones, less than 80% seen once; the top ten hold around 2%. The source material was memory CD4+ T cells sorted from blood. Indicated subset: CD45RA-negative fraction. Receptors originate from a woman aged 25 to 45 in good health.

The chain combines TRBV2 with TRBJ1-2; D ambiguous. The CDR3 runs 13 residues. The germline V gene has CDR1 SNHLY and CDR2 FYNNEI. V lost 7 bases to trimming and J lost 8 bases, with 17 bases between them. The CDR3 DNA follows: TGTGCCAGCAAATTCGGCCCACGCGACGGCTACACCTTC. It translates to CASKFGPRDGYTF.

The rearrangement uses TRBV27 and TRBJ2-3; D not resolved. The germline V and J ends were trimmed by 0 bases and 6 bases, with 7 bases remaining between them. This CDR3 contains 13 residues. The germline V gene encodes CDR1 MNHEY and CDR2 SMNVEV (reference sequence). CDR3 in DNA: TGTGCCAGCAGTTTATCGGCACTGGATACGCAGTATTTT. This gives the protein CASSLSALDTQYF.

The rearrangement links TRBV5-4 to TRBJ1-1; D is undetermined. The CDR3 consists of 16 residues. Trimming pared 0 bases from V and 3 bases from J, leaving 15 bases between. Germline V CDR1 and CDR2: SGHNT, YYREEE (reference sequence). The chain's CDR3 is CASSLAGPGGDTEAFF. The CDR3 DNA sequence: TGTGCCAGCAGCTTGGCAGGTCCGGGTGGCGACACTGAAGCTTTCTTT.

The CDR3 loop reads CASSGDSLQFF. The CDR3 nucleotides are TGTGCCAGCAGTGGGGACAGCCTTCAGTTCTTC. V usage is TRBV2 and J usage is TRBJ2-1; TRBD1 agrees at 7 bases. The germline gives CDR1 SNHLY, CDR2 FYNNEI. CDR3 length equals 11 residues. Trimming cost V 4 bases and J 13 bases; bases outside gene matches: 4.

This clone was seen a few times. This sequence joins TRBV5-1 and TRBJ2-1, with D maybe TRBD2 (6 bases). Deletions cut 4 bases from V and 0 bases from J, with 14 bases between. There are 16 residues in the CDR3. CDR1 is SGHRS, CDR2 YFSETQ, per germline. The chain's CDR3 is CASSPGGSPSYNEQFF. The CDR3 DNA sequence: TGCGCCAGCAGCCCCGGAGGGAGTCCCTCCTACAATGAGCAGTTCTTC.

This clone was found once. CDR3 in DNA: TGCGCCAGCAGAGGGACAGGGGGCCAAGAGACCCAGTACTTC. This gives the protein CASRGTGGQETQYF. The chain employs TRBV5-1 and TRBJ2-5, with 11 bases lining up with TRBD1. Trimming took 5 bases from V and 1 from J; bases not matched to a gene: 1. CDR1 is SGHRS, CDR2 YFSETQ, per germline. The CDR3 spans 14 residues.

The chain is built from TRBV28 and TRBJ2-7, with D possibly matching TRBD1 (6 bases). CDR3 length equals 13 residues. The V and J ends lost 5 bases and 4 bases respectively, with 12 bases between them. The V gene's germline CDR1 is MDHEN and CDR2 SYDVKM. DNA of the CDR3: TGTGCCAGCAGTGAGGGGGACCGGTACGAGCAGTACTTC. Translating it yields CASSEGDRYEQYF.

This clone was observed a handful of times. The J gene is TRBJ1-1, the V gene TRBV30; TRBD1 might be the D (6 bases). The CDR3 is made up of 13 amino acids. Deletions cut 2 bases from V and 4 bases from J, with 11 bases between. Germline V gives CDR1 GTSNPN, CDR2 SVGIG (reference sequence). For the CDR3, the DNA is TGTGCCTGGAGTACAGGGCTGGGCACTGAAGCTTTCTTT. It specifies CAWSTGLGTEAFF.

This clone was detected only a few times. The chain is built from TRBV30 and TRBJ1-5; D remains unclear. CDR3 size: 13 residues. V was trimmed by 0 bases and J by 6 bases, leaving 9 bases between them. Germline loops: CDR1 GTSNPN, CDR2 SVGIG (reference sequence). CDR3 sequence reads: CAWSVSGFQPQHF. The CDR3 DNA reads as TGTGCCTGGAGTGTATCCGGGTTTCAGCCCCAGCATTTT.

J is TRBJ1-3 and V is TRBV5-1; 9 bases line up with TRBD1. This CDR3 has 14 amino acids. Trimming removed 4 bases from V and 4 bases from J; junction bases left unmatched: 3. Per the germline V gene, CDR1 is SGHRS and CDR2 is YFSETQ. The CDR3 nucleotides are TGCGCCAGCAGCACCGGGACAGGGGGAAACACCATATATTTT. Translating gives CASSTGTGGNTIYF.

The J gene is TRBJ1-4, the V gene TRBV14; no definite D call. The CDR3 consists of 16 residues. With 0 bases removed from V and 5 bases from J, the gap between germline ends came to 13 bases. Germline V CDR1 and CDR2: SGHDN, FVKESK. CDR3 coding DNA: TGTGCCAGCAGCCAAGATATCGCTCAGAGAAATGAAAAACTGTTTTTT. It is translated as CASSQDIAQRNEKLFF.

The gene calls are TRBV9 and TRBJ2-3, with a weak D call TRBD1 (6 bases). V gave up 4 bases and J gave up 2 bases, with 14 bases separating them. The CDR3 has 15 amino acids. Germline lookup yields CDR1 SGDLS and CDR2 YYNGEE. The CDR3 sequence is CASSSQGFPTDTQYF. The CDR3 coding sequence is TGTGCCAGCAGCTCACAGGGTTTCCCCACAGATACGCAGTATTTT. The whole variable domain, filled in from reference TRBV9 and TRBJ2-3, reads DSGVTQTPKHLITATGQRVTLRCSPRSGDLSVYWYQQSLDQGLQFLIQYYNGEERAKGNILERFSAQQFPDLHSELNLSSLELGDSALYFCASSSQGFPTDTQYFGPGTRLTVL.

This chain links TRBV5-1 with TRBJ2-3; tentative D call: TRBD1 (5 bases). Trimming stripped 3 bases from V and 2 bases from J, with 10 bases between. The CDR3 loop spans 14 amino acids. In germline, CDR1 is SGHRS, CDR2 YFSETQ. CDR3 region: CASSSGRATDTQYF. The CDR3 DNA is TGCGCCAGCAGCTCTGGCAGGGCCACAGATACGCAGTATTTT.

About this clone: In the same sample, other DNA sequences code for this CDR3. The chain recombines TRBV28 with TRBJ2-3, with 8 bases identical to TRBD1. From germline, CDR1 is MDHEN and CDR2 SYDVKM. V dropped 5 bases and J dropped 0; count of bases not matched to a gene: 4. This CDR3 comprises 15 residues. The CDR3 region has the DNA TGTGCCAGCAGTACCAGGGACAGGAGCACAGATACGCAGTATTTT. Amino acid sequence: CASSTRDRSTDTQYF.

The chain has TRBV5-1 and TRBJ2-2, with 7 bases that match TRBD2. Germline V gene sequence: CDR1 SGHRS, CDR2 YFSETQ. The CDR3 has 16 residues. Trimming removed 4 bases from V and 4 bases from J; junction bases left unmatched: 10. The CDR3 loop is CASSQAASGGTGELFF. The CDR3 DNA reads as TGCGCCAGCAGCCAGGCCGCTAGCGGAGGCACCGGGGAGCTGTTTTTT.

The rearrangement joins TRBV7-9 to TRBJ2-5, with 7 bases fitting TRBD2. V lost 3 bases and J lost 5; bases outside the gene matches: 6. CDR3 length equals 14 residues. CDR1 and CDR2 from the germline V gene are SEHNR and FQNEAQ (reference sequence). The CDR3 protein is CASSLAAGGETQYF. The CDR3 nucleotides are TGTGCCAGCAGCTTGGCCGCCGGGGGGGAGACCCAGTACTTC.

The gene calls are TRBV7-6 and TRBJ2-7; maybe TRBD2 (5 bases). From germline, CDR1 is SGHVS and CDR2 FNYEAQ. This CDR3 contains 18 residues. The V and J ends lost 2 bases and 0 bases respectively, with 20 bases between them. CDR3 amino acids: CASSLYVVGEVGSYEQYF. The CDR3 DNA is TGTGCCAGCAGCTTATATGTAGTCGGGGAAGTCGGCTCCTACGAGCAGTACTTC. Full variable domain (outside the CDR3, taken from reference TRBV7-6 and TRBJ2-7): GAGVSQSPRYKVTKRGQDVALRCDPISGHVSLYWYRQALGQGPEFLTYFNYEAQQDKSGLPNDRFSAERPEGSISTLTIQRTEQRDSAMYRCASSLYVVGEVGSYEQYFGPGTRLTVT.

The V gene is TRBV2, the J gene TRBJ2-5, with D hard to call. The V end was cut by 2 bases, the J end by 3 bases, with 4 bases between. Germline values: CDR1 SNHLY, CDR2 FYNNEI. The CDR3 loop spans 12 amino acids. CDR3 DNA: TGTGCCAGCAGTGAAACCGAAGAGACCCAGTACTTC. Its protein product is CASSETEETQYF.

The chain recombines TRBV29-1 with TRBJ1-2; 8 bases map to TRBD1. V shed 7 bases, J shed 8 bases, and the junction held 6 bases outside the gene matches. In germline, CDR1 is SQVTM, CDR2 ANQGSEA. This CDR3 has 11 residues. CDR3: CSGYRGEGYTF. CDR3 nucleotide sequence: TGCAGCGGCTACAGGGGGGAAGGCTACACCTTC.

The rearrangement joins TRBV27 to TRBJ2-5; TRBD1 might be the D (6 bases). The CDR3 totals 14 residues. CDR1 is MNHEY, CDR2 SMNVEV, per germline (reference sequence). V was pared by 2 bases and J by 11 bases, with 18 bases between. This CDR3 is CASSLRQGLFEQYF. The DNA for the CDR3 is TGTGCCAGCAGTTTACGGCAGGGGCTATTTGAGCAGTACTTC.

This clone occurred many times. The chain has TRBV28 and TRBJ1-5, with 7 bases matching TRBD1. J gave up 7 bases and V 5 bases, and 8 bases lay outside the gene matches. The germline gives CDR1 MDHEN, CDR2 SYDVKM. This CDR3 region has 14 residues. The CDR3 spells CASSDTGAWQPQHF. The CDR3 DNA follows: TGTGCCAGCAGTGACACAGGGGCCTGGCAGCCCCAGCATTTT.

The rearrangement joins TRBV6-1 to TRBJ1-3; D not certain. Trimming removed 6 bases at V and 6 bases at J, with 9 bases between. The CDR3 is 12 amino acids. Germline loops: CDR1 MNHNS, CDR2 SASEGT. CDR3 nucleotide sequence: TGTGCCAGCAGCGAACCCCAAAACACCATATATTTT. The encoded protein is CASSEPQNTIYF.

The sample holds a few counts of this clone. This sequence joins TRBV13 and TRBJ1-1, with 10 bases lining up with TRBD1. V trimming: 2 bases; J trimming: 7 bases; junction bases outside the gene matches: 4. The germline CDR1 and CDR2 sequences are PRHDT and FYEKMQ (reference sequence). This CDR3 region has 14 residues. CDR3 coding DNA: TGTGCCAGCAGCTTACGGGACAGGGGTGGTGAAGCTTTCTTT. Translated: CASSLRDRGGEAFF.

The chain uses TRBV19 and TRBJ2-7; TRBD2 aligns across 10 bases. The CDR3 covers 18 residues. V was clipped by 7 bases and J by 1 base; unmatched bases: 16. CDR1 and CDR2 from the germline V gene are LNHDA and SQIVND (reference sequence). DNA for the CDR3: TGTGCCAGTATGGGGAGGACGTCCGGGACTAGCGAGTCCTACGAGCAGTACTTC. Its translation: CASMGRTSGTSESYEQYF.

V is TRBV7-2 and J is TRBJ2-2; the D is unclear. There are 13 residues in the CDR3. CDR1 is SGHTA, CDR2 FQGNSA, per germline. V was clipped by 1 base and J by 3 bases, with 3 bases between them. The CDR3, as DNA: TGTGCCAGCAGCTTAGGACACACCGGGGAGCTGTTTTTT. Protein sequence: CASSLGHTGELFF.

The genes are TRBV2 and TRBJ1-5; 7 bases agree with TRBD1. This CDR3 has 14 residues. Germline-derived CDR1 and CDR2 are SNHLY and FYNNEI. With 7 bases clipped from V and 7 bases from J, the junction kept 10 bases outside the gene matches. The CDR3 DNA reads TGTGCCAGCACTCAGACAGGGACGCGGCAGCCCCAGCATTTT. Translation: CASTQTGTRQPQHF.

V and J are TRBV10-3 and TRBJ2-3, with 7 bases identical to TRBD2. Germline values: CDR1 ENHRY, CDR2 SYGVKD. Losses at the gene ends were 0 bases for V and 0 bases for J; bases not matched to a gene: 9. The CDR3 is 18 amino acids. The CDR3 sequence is CAISESPGSGASTDTQYF. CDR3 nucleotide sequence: TGTGCCATCAGTGAGTCGCCGGGGAGCGGGGCTAGCACAGATACGCAGTATTTT.

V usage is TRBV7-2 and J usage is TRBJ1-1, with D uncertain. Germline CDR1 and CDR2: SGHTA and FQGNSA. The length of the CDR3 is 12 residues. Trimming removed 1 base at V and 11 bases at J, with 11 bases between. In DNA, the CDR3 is TGTGCCAGCAGCTTAGGACAAGGGAAGGCTTTCTTT. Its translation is CASSLGQGKAFF.